Each of the 13 T cell receptor beta chains below was sequenced from the same sample in a study of blood T cell repertoires in COVID-19. The table came from immunoSEQ multiplex PCR; TCRdb's copy has only in-frame clones and leaves some out. Here the sample spans approximately 210,000 clones, 80% to 90% being singletons. Sequenced sample: PBMCs or T cells enriched from blood (not recorded which). Every receptor here comes from a man aged 30 to 45 in a cohort exposed to, infected with or recovered from COVID-19 (not recorded which).

CDR3 nucleotides: TGTGCCAGCAGCCAGACTAGCGGGGGGTTATACAATGAGCAGTTCTTC. Translating it yields CASSQTSGGLYNEQFF. The V call is TRBV11-2, the J call TRBJ2-1; 13 positions match TRBD2. This CDR3 comprises 16 residues. The V gene's germline CDR1 is SGHAT and CDR2 FQNNGV. The J segment lost 4 bases and the V segment lost 5 bases, leaving 5 bases of the junction unmatched.

V is TRBV5-7 and J is TRBJ2-3, with D unclear. TRBV5-7 is designated an ORF whose function remains uncertain. The CDR3 is made up of 15 amino acids. Trimming took 0 bases from V and 0 from J, leaving 8 bases between them. The CDR3, as DNA: TGTGCCAGCAGCTTGGAACGTGAGAGCACAGATACGCAGTATTTT. Translation gives CASSLERESTDTQYF.

J is TRBJ2-1 and V is TRBV13, with D possibly being TRBD1 (8 bases). Germline V CDR1 and CDR2: PRHDT, FYEKMQ (reference sequence). The CDR3 spans 15 residues. V was shortened by 8 bases and J by 9 bases, with 23 bases between the two germline ends. The CDR3 bases are TGTGCCAGCTCGGGACTACCAGGGGGCTCGGTTGAGCAGTTCTTC. As protein: CASSGLPGGSVEQFF.

The chain employs TRBV7-6 and TRBJ1-5; unclear D gene. CDR1 SGHVS and CDR2 FNYEAQ come from the germline V gene. The CDR3 length is 12 residues. Trimming stripped 3 bases from V and 6 bases from J, with 6 bases between. CDR3 DNA: TGTGCCAGCAGCTTGCCGGGTCAGCCCCAGCATTTT. Amino acids: CASSLPGQPQHF.

This chain links TRBV11-2 with TRBJ1-2; tentatively, D is TRBD1 (5 bases). The CDR3 loop spans 14 amino acids. Germline CDR1 and CDR2: SGHAT and FQNNGV. V lost 0 bases and J 8 bases, leaving 13 bases between the germline ends. CDR3 nucleotides: TGTGCCAGCAGCTTAGATCTATCCGGGGGAGGCTACACCTTC. Its protein is CASSLDLSGGGYTF.

This rearrangement joins TRBV10-3 to TRBJ2-3; D not certain. The germline V gene has CDR1 ENHRY and CDR2 SYGVKD. The ends were cut back, 4 bases at V and 6 bases at J, with 5 bases in the middle. CDR3 size: 11 residues. The CDR3 protein is CAISASDTQYF. CDR3 sequence (DNA): TGTGCCATCAGTGCTTCTGATACGCAGTATTTT.

J is TRBJ1-6 and V is TRBV7-6; 10 bases are shared with TRBD1. Germline V gene lookup returns CDR1 SGHVS and CDR2 FNYEAQ. The CDR3 runs to 14 residues. J was trimmed by 8 bases and V by 3 bases; bases with no gene match: 1. CDR3 DNA: TGTGCCAGCAGCTTCGGGACAGGGGATTCACCCCTCCACTTT. This gives the protein CASSFGTGDSPLHF.

V usage is TRBV27 and J usage is TRBJ1-6, with a weak D call TRBD1 (5 bases). Trimming cost V 7 bases and J 6 bases, with 7 bases left between them. The CDR3 loop spans 12 amino acids. CDR1 and CDR2 from the germline V gene are MNHEY and SMNVEV (reference sequence). The CDR3 DNA is TGTGCCAGCACCGACAGTAATTCACCCCTCCACTTT. It specifies CASTDSNSPLHF.

The chain links TRBV7-8 to TRBJ2-7; possible D gene TRBD2, 7 bases. The V gene's germline CDR1 is SGHVS and CDR2 FQNEAQ. V lost 2 bases to trimming and J lost 4 bases, with 21 bases between them. The CDR3 length is 17 residues. The CDR3 is CASSLRTGLGTTYEQYF. For the CDR3, the DNA is TGTGCCAGCAGCTTAAGAACAGGGTTGGGGACTACTTACGAGCAGTACTTC.

The J gene is TRBJ1-1, the V gene TRBV6-2 or TRBV6-3; 7 bases fit TRBD1. Germline CDR1 MNHEY, CDR2 SVGEGT. V shed 2 bases, J shed 5 bases, and the junction held 5 bases outside the gene matches. The CDR3 loop spans 14 amino acids. The CDR3 DNA sequence: TGTGCCAGCAGTTACGACAGGGATGTGACTGAAGCTTTCTTT. Translating it yields CASSYDRDVTEAFF.

The chain couples TRBV4-2 to TRBJ1-6; unclear D gene. Trimming left V 1 base short and J 2 bases short, with 9 bases between. The CDR3 runs 16 residues. Germline CDR1 is LGHNA and CDR2 is YNFKEQ. The CDR3 spells CASSQVFQAYNSPLHF. Here the CDR3 DNA reads TGTGCCAGCAGCCAAGTCTTCCAGGCCTATAATTCACCCCTCCACTTT.

In its sample, this clone was seen once. The rearrangement uses TRBV5-1 and TRBJ1-1; no firm D call. V was shortened by 1 base and J by 8 bases, with 12 bases between the two germline ends. The CDR3 contains 13 residues. Germline V lookup: CDR1 SGHRS, CDR2 YFSETQ. The CDR3 sequence: CASSLTAGPEAFF. The CDR3 region has the DNA TGCGCCAGCAGCTTGACTGCAGGCCCCGAAGCTTTCTTT.

This chain links TRBV7-8 with TRBJ1-1, with 9 bases fitting TRBD1. The CDR3 runs to 15 residues. CDR1 is SGHVS and CDR2 is FQNEAQ in the germline V gene. J gave up 2 bases and V 3 bases, and 4 bases lay outside the gene matches. The CDR3 spells CASSFGTGPNTEAFF. In DNA form, the CDR3 reads TGTGCCAGCAGCTTTGGGACAGGGCCCAACACTGAAGCTTTCTTT.